This record looks at one T cell receptor (beta chain) sequence and its context. No antigen is known for it. CDR1 is given as MNHEY and CDR2 as SVGAGI, both from the germline V gene. CDR3 length: 14 amino acids, cysteine to phenylalanine. DNA was not recorded. For every CD8+ T cell subset, some 310,000 cells were flow-sorted straight into RLT lysis buffer, and each subset was sorted in triplicate. To exclude memory contaminants, naive CD8+ T cells were stringently defined as CD45RO-CCR7+CD27+CD95-. Peripheral blood mononuclear cells were isolated from buffy coats using standard density gradient centrifugation. Naive CXCR3-negative and CXCR3-positive CD8+ T cells were flow-sorted using a FACSAria III. Total RNA was extracted from sorted cells with an RNeasy Mini Kit. The source of the sample is a study of CXCR3-negative and CXCR3-positive naive CD8 T cells (dated by TCRdb to about 2019). Concerning the study at large: In total, 130 million to 150 million TRB reads were obtained, which works out to roughly 1.5 +/- 0.3 million reads per library. Diversity and physicochemical repertoire analyses were performed on about a dozen donors pooled from two independent experiments. The TRBV-TRBJ cluster analysis covered naive subsets from about 5 donors and memory cells from 3 donors.

The sample was run on a NextSeq 550. The Human TCR Profiling Kit (MiLaboratory) was used to make UMI-labeled 5' RACE TRB cDNA libraries. cDNA synthesis used the entire amount of extracted RNA, and PCR amplification then used the entire amount of cDNA produced. The libraries were made side by side, with each library going through the same number of PCR cycles. In the authors' own workflow: About 50,000 +/- 10,000 unique UMI-labeled TRB cDNA molecules per library were extracted with MIGEC and MiXCR, with at least two reads per UMI required. An average of roughly 40,000 +/- 10,000 functional in-frame TRB CDR3 nucleotide clonotypes without stop codons was found per library. Diversity metrics, including normalized Shannon-Wiener and Chao1, were computed in VDJtools after downsampling to 5000 UMI-labeled TRB molecules per sample. Clonotype-size-weighted physicochemical properties of the central five CDR3 residues (interaction energy, strength, volume and Kidera factor 4) were computed in VDJtools. TCRdb reprocessed the reads into one record per CDR3 protein sequence, lacking DNA. These V and J calls rely on TCRdb rather than the paper's analysis. The sample's clone listing holds 75,000 to 100,000 distinct CDR3 sequences. The ten top clones hold 0.95% to 1.4% of the sample.

What the study reported, not specific to this receptor: TRBV-TRBJ usage was similar between naive CXCR3-negative and CXCR3-positive cells from the same donor, while memory cells showed distinct patterns. Because surface CD5, which is linked to self-reactivity in mice, was comparable between the naive subsets, TCR interaction strength was also inferred from the physicochemical properties of TRB CDR3s. Freshly isolated PBMCs were used for most assays because CXCR3 expression partially decreased after cryopreservation. Both naive subsets had comparably high repertoire diversity, while memory CD8+ T cells had much lower repertoire diversity. Compared with CXCR3-negative naive cells, CXCR3-positive naive cells had TRB CDR3s with higher hydrophobicity (lower Kidera factor 4), lower energy, and higher strength and volume indices.

The chain is assembled from TRBV6-5 and TRBJ2-1. Specimen: naive CXCR3+ CD8+ T cells from blood. The cell subset or site label here, explained by the study, means: CD45RO-CCR7+CD27+CD95- naive CD8+ T cells expressing CXCR3 (TNR3+). The source is a human donor in good health. Some clones in this sample may be carry-over from other donors' samples. This receptor carries the CDR3 CASLSLGSYNEQFF.